A selection of T cell receptor beta chains follows, all from one sample in a study of cytomegalovirus exposure and HLA in healthy donors. The repertoire was sequenced with immunoSEQ multiplex PCR; TCRdb's copy has only in-frame clones and lacks some. The repertoire holds 150,000 to 200,000 clones, with 70% to 85% as singletons. Sequenced input: PBMCs. The receptor source for this set is a man aged 50 to 59 in good health and CMV-seropositive. The CDR3 runs from the conserved cysteine through the conserved F or W. The D gene is left open where the match is weak. Clone size is given for some rows only: seen once, a few or many times, or a class if the clone is expanded.

-	TRBV4-1	-	TRBJ2-5	TGCGCCAGCAGCCTAGCCGGGACATTTCAAGAGACCCAGTACTTC	CASSLAGTFQETQYF
-	TRBV27	TRBD1	TRBJ1-6	TGTGCCAGCAGTACGACAGGGGGTCCCCTCCACTTT	CASSTTGGPLHF
-	TRBV7-2	TRBD2	TRBJ2-1	TGTGCCAGCAGCTTAGGCCCGGGACTAGCGGCAAATGAGCAGTTCTTC	CASSLGPGLAANEQFF
-	TRBV23-1	TRBD1	TRBJ1-6	TGCGCCAGCAGTCAATCGCTGGACAGGAAAAGCTCCTATAATTCACCCCTCCACTTT	CASSQSLDRKSSYNSPLHF
-	TRBV9	-	TRBJ1-1	TGTGCCAGCAGCGTAGCTACCTATGGGCAAACTGAAGCTTTCTTT	CASSVATYGQTEAFF
few	TRBV5-1	-	TRBJ2-3	TGCGCCAGCACCCTCCCGGCCGTACTAGGCACAGATACGCAGTATTTT	CASTLPAVLGTDTQYF
few	TRBV5-1	TRBD2	TRBJ2-3	TGCGCCAGCAGCTTCGTAGCGGGAGGATCGGGTACGCAGTATTTT	CASSFVAGGSGTQYF
-	TRBV5-8	-	TRBJ1-3	TGTGCCAGCAGGTTGCCGGGGGTCTTTGGAAACACCATATATTTT	CASRLPGVFGNTIYF
-	TRBV11-2	TRBD2	TRBJ2-3	TGTGCCAGCAGCCCCGATGGGGGGGGGTACACAGATACGCAGTATTTT	CASSPDGGGYTDTQYF
once	TRBV6-5	-	TRBJ1-2	TGTGCCAGCAGTTACTCGGGGGGGGCGAGGGGCTACACCTTC	CASSYSGGARGYTF
-	TRBV10-3	TRBD2	TRBJ2-3	TGTGCCATCAGTGGGGGGAGCGGGGGGACGACAGATACGCAGTATTTT	CAISGGSGGTTDTQYF
-	TRBV5-8	-	TRBJ1-1	TGTGCCAGCAGGCGGGGACTAGGTTTTAACACTGAAGCTTTCTTT	CASRRGLGFNTEAFF
once	TRBV18	-	TRBJ2-5	TGTGCCAGCTCACCTATCCGGGGCCGGGGGAAAGAGACCCAGTACTTC	CASSPIRGRGKETQYF
-	TRBV9	-	TRBJ2-3	TGTGCCAGCAGCACTCGGAGTGCGGATACGCAGTATTTT	CASSTRSADTQYF
few	TRBV6-1	TRBD2	TRBJ2-1	TGTGCCAGCAGTGAAGCCGTAGCGGGAAGCTCCTACAATGAGCAGTTCTTC	CASSEAVAGSSYNEQFF
-	TRBV27	TRBD2	TRBJ2-1	TGTGCCAGCAGTACCCCCCGCCTAGCGGGGGCTTCCTACAATGAGCAGTTCTTC	CASSTPRLAGASYNEQFF
-	TRBV11-3	-	TRBJ1-1	TGTGCCAGCAGCTCCGGAGGGAAGGTAAACACTGAAGCTTTCTTT	CASSSGGKVNTEAFF
-	TRBV16	TRBD1	TRBJ1-1	TGTGCCAGCAGCCAATCGAAAAGGGGGCTTGGTGAAGCTTTCTTT	CASSQSKRGLGEAFF
-	TRBV2	TRBD1	TRBJ2-5	TGTGCCAGCAGGGGAGGGACAGGGGGGGAGACCCAGTACTTC	CASRGGTGGETQYF
-	TRBV25-1	TRBD1	TRBJ2-7	TGTGCCAGCAGTGACTCAGGGACAGGGGCTGCCGAGCAGTACTTC	CASSDSGTGAAEQYF
-	TRBV11-2	-	TRBJ2-1	TGTGCCAGCAGCTTCCAGGGGTACAATGAGCAGTTCTTC	CASSFQGYNEQFF
-	TRBV7-9	TRBD1	TRBJ1-4	TGTGCCAGCAGCTCCCGGGTAGGGGGGACAGAAATACTGTTTTTT	CASSSRVGGTEILFF
once	TRBV19	-	TRBJ2-1	TGTGCCAGTAGTATAGTGGGGCTAGGGTACAATGAGCAGTTCTTC	CASSIVGLGYNEQFF
-	TRBV10-2	TRBD2	TRBJ2-1	TGCGCCAGCAGGGGTGGGGCTAGCGGGCTCAATGAGCAGTTCTTC	CASRGGASGLNEQFF
-	TRBV28	TRBD1	TRBJ1-4	TGTGCCAGCAGTCCCACCAACCGGGACAGTTTTAGATATGAAAAACTGTTTTTT	CASSPTNRDSFRYEKLFF
-	TRBV19	TRBD1	TRBJ1-2	TGTGCCAGTAGTATAGATTCGGGGGGACAGGGCTCGGGCTACACCTTC	CASSIDSGGQGSGYTF
-	TRBV30	TRBD2	TRBJ2-2	TGTGCCTCGAGAACTAGCGGGGCCACCGGGGAGCTGTTTTTT	CASRTSGATGELFF
few	TRBV19	TRBD1	TRBJ1-2	TGTGCCAGTAGTGGGGGACAGGGGGCACGCCTAGGCTACACCTTC	CASSGGQGARLGYTF
few	TRBV12-5	-	TRBJ1-2	TGTGCTAGTGGTTCCCCACAGGATGGCTACACCTTC	CASGSPQDGYTF
-	TRBV18	-	TRBJ1-2	TGTGCCAGCTCACCTCAGGAAGCTAACTATGGCTACACCTTC	CASSPQEANYGYTF
once	TRBV14	-	TRBJ1-2	TGTGCCAGCAGCCCACAGACAGGCTCTAACTATGGCTACACCTTC	CASSPQTGSNYGYTF
-	TRBV6-1	TRBD1	TRBJ2-7	TGTGCCAGCAGCTCCGGACAGGGTAAGACCTACGAGCAGTACTTC	CASSSGQGKTYEQYF
-	TRBV19	-	TRBJ2-7	TGTGCCAGTAGTACCGACCACGCGGGGCACTCCTACGAGCAGTACTTC	CASSTDHAGHSYEQYF
once	TRBV5-1	TRBD2	TRBJ2-4	TGCGCCAGCAGCTTTCGAGCGGGAGCATCCAAAAACATTCAGTACTTC	CASSFRAGASKNIQYF
-	TRBV7-9	TRBD1	TRBJ2-1	TGTGCCAGCAGCTCTACGACAGGGAATGAGCAGTTCTTC	CASSSTTGNEQFF
-	TRBV2	-	TRBJ2-5	TGTGCCAGCAGTGCTTCCGAAGAGACCCAGTACTTC	CASSASEETQYF
once	TRBV9	-	TRBJ1-5	TGTGCCAGCAGTGAGACAGGCGTGGCAAATCAGCCCCAGCATTTT	CASSETGVANQPQHF
-	TRBV14	-	TRBJ1-6	TGTGCCAGCAGCCAGGGGGCGAGGCCCCTCCACTTT	CASSQGARPLHF
-	TRBV5-4	TRBD1	TRBJ1-2	TGTGCCAGCAGCTCGAGGACAGGAGTTGGCTACACCTTC	CASSSRTGVGYTF
-	TRBV27	-	TRBJ2-2	TGTGCCAGCAGTTTACAGGGCTCCGGGGAGCTGTTTTTT	CASSLQGSGELFF
-	TRBV7-9	TRBD2	TRBJ2-5	TGTGCCAGCAGCTCCCCGGGGCTAGCGGCGGAGACCCAGTACTTC	CASSSPGLAAETQYF
-	TRBV19	-	TRBJ1-5	TGTGCCAGTAGTACCCCGGGTAGCGATCAGCCCCAGCATTTT	CASSTPGSDQPQHF
-	TRBV5-6	-	TRBJ1-1	TGTGCCAGCAGCTATCTTGACCGAGCAGGCACTGAAGCTTTCTTT	CASSYLDRAGTEAFF
-	TRBV20-1	TRBD2	TRBJ2-1	TGCAGTGCTAGAGAAAGCGGGAATCAGTTCTTC	CSARESGNQFF
-	TRBV12-5	-	TRBJ2-6	TGTGCTAGTGGTTTGGCCCACGGGGGTTCAGGGGCCAACGTCCTGACTTTC	CASGLAHGGSGANVLTF
-	TRBV5-6	-	TRBJ1-1	TGTGCCAGCAGCTCAGACAAGCCCCCGAGGAACACTGAAGCTTTCTTT	CASSSDKPPRNTEAFF